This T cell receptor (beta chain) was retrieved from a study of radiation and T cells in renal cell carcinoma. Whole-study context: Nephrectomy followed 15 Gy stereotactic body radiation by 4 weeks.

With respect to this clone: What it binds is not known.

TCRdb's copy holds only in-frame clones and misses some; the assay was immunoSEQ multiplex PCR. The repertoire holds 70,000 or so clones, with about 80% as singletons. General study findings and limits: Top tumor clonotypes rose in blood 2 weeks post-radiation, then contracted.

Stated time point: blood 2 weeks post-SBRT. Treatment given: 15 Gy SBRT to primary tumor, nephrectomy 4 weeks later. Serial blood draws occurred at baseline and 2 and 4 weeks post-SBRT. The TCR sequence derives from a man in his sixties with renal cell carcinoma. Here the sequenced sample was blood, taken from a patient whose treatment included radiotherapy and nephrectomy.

The CDR3 DNA reads TGTGCCAGCAGCCAATTCGGGATGGTTCTGAACACTGAAGCTTTCTTT. It specifies CASSQFGMVLNTEAFF. This chain connects TRBV14 to TRBJ1-1; no definite D call. CDR3 length: 16 residues. Germline values: CDR1 SGHDN, CDR2 FVKESK. V lost 2 bases, J lost 0 bases, and 13 bases lay in between.